Sequencing of this T cell receptor beta chain was carried out in a study of cytomegalovirus exposure and HLA in healthy donors (dated by TCRdb to the late 2010s). About the investigation overall: In an earlier analysis of roughly 500 of the donors, approximately 260 Gb of sequence data and 95 million to 130 million unique TCR beta sequences from 180 million or so T cells were reported. Around 300 gigabases of sequencing data and 70 million to 85 million unique TCR sequences were included in an early release covering about 600 HLA-typed donors. Of the roughly 390 genotyped donors, less than 85% were placed in the genetic ancestry cluster associated with self-reported Caucasian donors. The study was designed to test whether signatures of past pathogen exposure could be identified by cataloging public T cell receptors. Using immunosequencing, the study profiled T cell repertoires from approximately 700 subjects and related those repertoires to cytomegalovirus serostatus. Besides the first cohort of 666 subjects, a separate validation cohort made up of 120 different subjects was used. The study combined high-throughput TCR immunosequencing, statistical association of individual TCRs with disease status, and machine learning to predict cytomegalovirus infection status. A later analysis re-analyzed previously published TCR beta repertoires from approximately 670 donors and added high-resolution HLA genotyping to study TCR occurrence patterns. The later analysis used no new phenotypic data to find candidate immune exposures, relying instead on TCR beta sequences and their occurrence across donors. In an earlier analysis of a few hundred of the donors, high-throughput TCR beta sequencing was used to judge whether each TCR beta V gene segment behaved as functional or pseudogenic. Donor age, sex, ethnicity and CMV serostatus were collected together with the repertoire data. A later genetic analysis used genome-wide SNP genotypes for about 55% of the 666 donors, treating that subset as a discovery cohort. All discovery cohort repertoires had been generated on a single sequencing platform. HLA typing included class I and class II loci at four-digit resolution. Typing coverage differed by locus: A, B, C, DRB1 and DQB1 were typed in roughly 620-630 donors, DQA1 in 522, DPA1 in around 610, and DPB1 in about 450. Several DR-DQ haplotypes were handled as single units for association and clustering because linkage in the cohort was strong. Among 300 to 450 genotyped donors of the cohort, an average of about 240,000 unique TCR beta nucleotide sequences were sequenced per donor, roughly a sixth of them non-productive.

The cohort was made up of approximately 670 healthy bone marrow donors. At the time of sampling, every cohort member was nominally healthy, though immune exposures that went unrecorded were likely present. The donor tested CMV seronegative and was one of the 352 seronegative cohort members. Each donor provided a peripheral blood sample, and peripheral blood mononuclear cells were used for TCR beta sequencing. Genomic DNA extraction from the blood cell samples was performed with the Qiagen DNeasy Blood Extraction Kit. On this clone itself: The target of this receptor is not known. No base-level quality is on record; no much larger clone is a single base apart.

Libraries came from the immunoSEQ multiplex PCR assay. For the multiplex PCR, a mixture combining 60 forward primers for TCR Vbeta segments and 13 reverse primers for TCR Jbeta segments was used. A multiplex PCR assay on genomic DNA amplified the CDR3 region of rearranged TCR beta genes. The amplified TCR beta libraries were sequenced on the Illumina HiSeq System as 87-base-pair reads. The original pipeline was this. A later analysis counted about 80 million unique TCR beta chains across the 666 repertoires, and approximately 11 million of these chains were shared by at least two donors. Raw reads were error-corrected and collapsed into unique sequences with a nearest-neighbor algorithm that merged closely related sequences to remove PCR and sequencing errors. CDR3 sequences were aligned to IMGT reference sequences to assign V, D and J gene segments. Each retained sequence needed at least a six-nucleotide match to both a V gene segment and a J gene segment. Rearrangements were called productive when the CDR3 lacked stop codons and stayed in frame with V and J; all others were non-productive. Following IMGT convention, CDR3 was defined as the stretch from the second conserved V-encoded cysteine up to the conserved J-encoded phenylalanine. In an earlier analysis of around 640 of the donors, sequences lacking an unambiguous match to a single V gene segment were excluded. In an earlier analysis of 587 of the donors, V segments were called functional above 56.7% productive rearrangements and were called segregating when the between-donor standard deviation exceeded 5%. A statistical classification framework was developed to diagnose cytomegalovirus status using the catalog of TCR beta chain sequences. In a later analysis, TCR nucleotide sequences were compared against IMGT/GENE-DB human TR gene sequences so that V and J genes could be assigned. A later analysis assigned CDR3 sequences and most-parsimonious VDJ recombination scenarios with the TCRdist pipeline. In a later analysis, every TCR beta chain was defined by the combination of its CDR3 amino acid sequence and its V-gene family, and reads without a unique V-gene family were dropped. In a later analysis, 500 to 700 highly shared, low-generation-probability nucleotide sequences were removed to address suspected cross-contamination and a sequencing artifact. In a later analysis, a clonal expansion index was calculated for each public chain from normalized within-repertoire ranks of inferred template counts. In a later analysis, generation probabilities were computed with a VDJ recombination model fitted to out-of-frame rearrangements, and the resulting probabilities were checked against IGoR. Hypergeometric tests were used in a later analysis to score TCR-TCR, TCR-HLA and TCR-CMV co-occurrence, with a repertoire-size bias correction applied to the TCR pairs. In a later analysis, false discovery rates were estimated by permuting HLA or CMV assignments 20 times. In a later analysis, co-occurring TCRs were grouped with DBSCAN, and TCRdist sequence similarity was added when clustering was performed within HLA-allele-positive subsets. Co-occurrence clustering excluded repertoires with fewer than 30,000 or more than 120,000 public chains, plus five with anomalous nucleotide sharing. In TCRdb, the immuneACCESS table is reduced to in-frame sequences with V and J assigned. These tables do not hold every clone; where another copy was compared, an unresolved V gene accounts for under half, and the others remain unexplained. V and J calls and clone size follow that table, whereas D and trimming were derived from the DNA. The sample table records approximately 120,000 clones; approximately 71% of these occur just once. Of the sample, under 10% falls within the top ten clones.

Broad study findings and their caveats: A later genetic analysis associated a missense DCLRE1C variant with V-gene and J-gene trimming of TCR beta chains, and an independent cohort replicated the association. Only TCR beta chains were sequenced in this cohort, and the absence of alpha or paired-chain data limited detectable features. In an earlier analysis of around 600 of the donors, most TCR beta V segments appeared in productive rearrangements about 87% or about 30% of the time, broadly matching IMGT annotations. In a later analysis, most CMV-associated TCR beta chains were found to appear HLA-restricted, with HLA associations seemingly driven largely by CMV exposure. The presence/absence analyses assumed that sequencing depth was roughly uniform across donors, and that assumption may not be true. Linkage disequilibrium might explain the correlated functional status among segregating V segments, but an unknown experimental factor could not be ruled out. In vitro tests confirmed that a few of the cytomegalovirus-associated TCR beta chains recognize cytomegalovirus antigens. Because counts were too low, roughly 16 rarely observed V segments, including chromosome 9 orphons, were left out of the earlier analysis of 587 of the donors. In a later analysis, several top co-occurrence clusters were reported to appear linked to parvovirus B19, influenza, CMV and Epstein-Barr virus. The classifier was reported to diagnose cytomegalovirus status with high specificity and sensitivity in both the original and validation cohorts. In a later analysis, HLA-associated TCR beta chains showed more clonal expansion and lower generation probabilities than non-associated chains that were equally common. The authors suggested that the approach could potentially be generalized to other disease states and immunological phenotypes. According to a later genetic analysis, donors in an Asian-associated ancestry cluster had fewer N-insertions in productive TCRs than the approximately 700-donor mean. A further reported finding was that TCR beta sequences accurately predicted the HLA-A and HLA-B alleles for most subjects in the first cohort. When HLA alleles, especially DR and DQ, strongly co-occurred, TCR associations were difficult to assign to individual alleles. Because HLA typing was missing for some donors at each locus, association tests included only the typed subset. In a later analysis, TCR association rates were found to vary across HLA loci, with the most associated TCRs seen for DRB1 alleles and the fewest for HLA-C alleles. The only immune exposure information available for the cohort was CMV serostatus. A group of highly shared sequence variants was considered likely to be a technical artifact of the sequencing pipeline. Most TCR sequences were seen in very few donors, while some public TCRs were found in many individuals. In the study, about 150 TCR beta chains were listed as associated with cytomegalovirus. A later analysis associated around 16,000 TCR beta sequences with specific HLA alleles at a false discovery rate of 0.05.

This clonotype was obtained from a man in his forties in good health and CMV-seronegative. The sample taken for sequencing was PBMCs.

CDR3 sequence: CASSTGRAGTARGNQPQHF. DNA sequence: TGTGCCAGCAGCACCGGTCGGGCCGGGACAGCCCGTGGCAATCAGCCCCAGCATTTT. The sequence joins TRBV7-2 to TRBJ1-5, with 7 bases matching TRBD1. From the cysteine through the phenylalanine, the CDR3 covers 19 amino acids. This entry keeps only the CDR3 DNA: 57 bases, framed from base 1. The CDR1 and CDR2 encoded by the germline V gene are SGHTA and FQGNSA. The V end gives up 5 bases and the J end 2 bases, leaving 18 bases in the junction not matched to a gene.